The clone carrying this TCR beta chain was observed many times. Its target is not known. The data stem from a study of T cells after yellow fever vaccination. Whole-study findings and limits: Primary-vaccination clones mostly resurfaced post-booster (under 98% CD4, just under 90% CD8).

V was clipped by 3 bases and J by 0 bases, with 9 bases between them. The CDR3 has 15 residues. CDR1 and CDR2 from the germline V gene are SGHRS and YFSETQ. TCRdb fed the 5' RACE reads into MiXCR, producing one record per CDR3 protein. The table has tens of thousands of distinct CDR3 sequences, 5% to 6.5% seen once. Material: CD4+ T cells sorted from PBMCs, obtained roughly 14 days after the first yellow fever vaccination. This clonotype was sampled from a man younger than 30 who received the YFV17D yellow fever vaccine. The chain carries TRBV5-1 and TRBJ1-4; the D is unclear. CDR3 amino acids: CASSSRGATNEKLFF. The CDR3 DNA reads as TGCGCCAGCAGCTCCCGGGGAGCAACTAATGAAAAACTGTTTTTT. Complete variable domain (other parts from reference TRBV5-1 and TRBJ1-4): KAGVTQTPRYLIKTRGQQVTLSCSPISGHRSVSWYQQTPGQGLQFLFEYFSETQRNKGNFPGRFSGRQFSNSRSEMNVSTLELGDSALYLCASSSRGATNEKLFFGSGTQLSVL.